These 24 T cell receptor beta chains were all obtained from the same sample, sequenced in a study of blood T cell repertoires in COVID-19. The data were produced by immunoSEQ multiplex PCR, yet TCRdb's version contains in-frame clones alone and is incomplete. The table has approximately 200,000 clones, around nine tenths seen once; the top ten hold 2.7%. The sequenced sample was peripheral blood. The receptors originated from a woman aged 55-70 years with acute or convalescent COVID-19.

CDR3 DNA sequence: TGTGCCAGCAGCTTGGGACTAGCGGGAGGGGATACGCAGTATTTT. Translating it yields CASSLGLAGGDTQYF. This chain links TRBV7-2 with TRBJ2-3, with 16 nucleotides matching TRBD2. Germline V gives CDR1 SGHTA, CDR2 FQGNSA. Trimming removed 3 bases from V and 6 bases from J; junction bases left unmatched: 0. The CDR3 is 15 amino acids.

This clone was detected only a few times. The rearrangement links TRBV18 to TRBJ2-7; no firm D call. Germline V lookup: CDR1 KGHSH, CDR2 LQKENI. The CDR3 extends over 13 amino acids. V was shortened by 1 base and J by 3 bases, with 7 bases between the two germline ends. The CDR3 loop is CASSPREDYEQYF. The CDR3 nucleotides are TGTGCCAGCTCACCACGCGAGGACTACGAGCAGTACTTC.

The rearrangement uses TRBV5-1 and TRBJ1-6, with unresolved D. Germline assignment: CDR1 SGHRS and CDR2 YFSETQ. The CDR3 runs 15 residues. The V and J ends lost 0 bases and 4 bases respectively, with 8 bases between them. The CDR3 protein is CASSLGPVYNSPLHF. The CDR3 coding sequence is TGCGCCAGCAGCTTGGGGCCTGTATATAATTCACCCCTCCACTTT. The full variable domain, in which reference TRBV5-1 and TRBJ1-6 provide the parts outside the CDR3, is KAGVTQTPRYLIKTRGQQVTLSCSPISGHRSVSWYQQTPGQGLQFLFEYFSETQRNKGNFPGRFSGRQFSNSRSEMNVSTLELGDSALYLCASSLGPVYNSPLHFGNGTRLTVT.

This sequence joins TRBV5-1 and TRBJ1-5, with a possible D match to TRBD1 (6 bases). The V end was cut by 2 bases, the J end by 2 bases, with 8 bases between. The CDR3 consists of 14 residues. Germline values: CDR1 SGHRS, CDR2 YFSETQ. CDR3: CASSLGGGNQPQHF. In DNA, the CDR3 is TGCGCCAGCAGCTTAGGGGGGGGCAATCAGCCCCAGCATTTT.

The chain employs TRBV5-1 and TRBJ1-1; D gene uncertain. The germline V and J ends were trimmed by 0 bases and 1 base, with 7 bases remaining between them. The V gene's germline CDR1 is SGHRS and CDR2 YFSETQ. CDR3 size: 14 residues. The CDR3 DNA reads as TGCGCCAGCAGCTTGGGGGCAGGGAACACTGAAGCTTTCTTT. Protein product: CASSLGAGNTEAFF.

The chain recombines TRBV10-1 with TRBJ2-1; the match to TRBD2 covers 10 bases. V gave up 3 bases and J gave up 7 bases; unmatched junction bases: 6. From germline, CDR1 is WNHNN and CDR2 SYGVQD (reference sequence). This CDR3 contains 15 residues. The CDR3 coding sequence is TGCGCCAGCAGTGAAACTAGCGGGATGTGGAATGAGCAGTTCTTC. It translates to CASSETSGMWNEQFF.

The gene calls are TRBV7-8 and TRBJ1-5; maybe TRBD1 (6 bases). Germline V gene lookup returns CDR1 SGHVS and CDR2 FQNEAQ. The CDR3 consists of 15 residues. The V and J ends lost 2 bases and 6 bases respectively, with 14 bases between them. This CDR3 is CASSLREGVAQPQHF. CDR3 DNA: TGTGCCAGCAGCTTAAGGGAGGGGGTTGCTCAGCCCCAGCATTTT.

V is TRBV6-5 and J is TRBJ1-1, with 8 bases identical to TRBD1. Germline V gene sequence: CDR1 MNHEY, CDR2 SVGAGI. The CDR3 consists of 15 residues. After removal of 4 bases from V and 4 bases from J, the junction contained 8 bases not matched to a gene. The CDR3 loop reads CASSLLGQGVTEAFF. CDR3 in DNA: TGTGCCAGCAGTTTACTTGGACAGGGCGTCACTGAAGCTTTCTTT.

This chain links TRBV4-2 with TRBJ1-1, with TRBD1 identical over 8 bases. V shed 6 bases, J shed 12 bases, and the junction held 9 bases outside the gene matches. The CDR3 spans 12 residues. Germline-derived CDR1 and CDR2 are LGHNA and YNFKEQ. In DNA, the CDR3 is TGTGCCAGCAGTCACTCACAGGGGGGAACTTTCTTT. Translated, it gives CASSHSQGGTFF.

The J gene is TRBJ2-7, the V gene TRBV4-2, with TRBD1 as a possible D gene (5 bases). The CDR3 contains 14 residues. Germline V lookup: CDR1 LGHNA, CDR2 YNFKEQ. V lost 3 bases, J lost 2 bases, and 11 bases lay in between. CDR3 DNA: TGTGCCAGCAGCCAGGGGCTCGCGACCTACGAGCAGTACTTC. It translates to CASSQGLATYEQYF.

The chain recombines TRBV29-1 with TRBJ1-2; D may be TRBD1 (6 bases). Trimming took 3 bases from V and 4 from J, leaving 9 bases between them. The CDR3 has 12 amino acids. CDR1 and CDR2 from the germline V gene are SQVTM and ANQGSEA. The DNA of the CDR3 is TGCAGCGTTGAGGACAGTTTCTATGGCTACACCTTC. It yields the protein CSVEDSFYGYTF.

V and J are TRBV11-2 and TRBJ2-3; TRBD2 matches at 9 bases. Trimming took 1 base from V and 6 from J; bases not matched to a gene: 8. Germline V gives CDR1 SGHAT, CDR2 FQNNGV. The CDR3 spans 16 residues. DNA of the CDR3: TGTGCCAGCAGCTTAGGAGCGGGAGGCCCCTTGGATACGCAGTATTTT. This translates into CASSLGAGGPLDTQYF.

The chain has TRBV4-1 and TRBJ2-7; unclear D gene. The CDR3 totals 13 residues. CDR1 and CDR2 from the germline V gene are MGHRA and YSYEKL. V shed 0 bases and J shed 4 bases, with 7 bases lying between them. The DNA for the CDR3 is TGCGCCAGCAGCCAAGAATGGGCGTACGAGCAGTACTTC. This translates into CASSQEWAYEQYF.

This clone is a singleton in its sample. The J gene is TRBJ2-1, the V gene TRBV6-5; 9 nucleotides match TRBD2. Trimming cost V 7 bases and J 9 bases; bases outside gene matches: 13. Germline CDR1 reads MNHEY; CDR2 reads SVGAGI. CDR3 length equals 15 residues. This CDR3 reads CASTLVSGGPGEQFF. The CDR3 bases are TGTGCCAGCACTTTAGTGAGCGGGGGGCCGGGTGAGCAGTTCTTC.

This clone was counted once. V usage is TRBV12-3 or TRBV12-4 and J usage is TRBJ1-2; tentatively, D is TRBD1 (6 bases). The CDR3 is 13 amino acids. Trimming pared 6 bases from V and 4 bases from J, leaving 12 bases between. CDR3: CASSPDSSYGYTF. The CDR3 nucleotides are TGTGCCAGCAGCCCGGACAGTTCCTATGGCTACACCTTC.

A single count supports this clone. The chain joins TRBV2 to TRBJ1-5; the match to TRBD1 covers 7 bases. Trimming took 7 bases from V and 6 from J; bases not matched to a gene: 3. Looked up from germline, CDR1 is SNHLY and CDR2 is FYNNEI. The CDR3 spans 12 residues. This CDR3 reads CASKGQTQPQHF. The CDR3 region has the DNA TGTGCCAGCAAGGGACAGACTCAGCCCCAGCATTTT.

The chain has TRBV7-6 and TRBJ2-2, with 7 bases lining up with TRBD1. With V trimmed by 5 bases and J by 4 bases, 7 bases remained unmatched. The CDR3 loop spans 15 amino acids. CDR1 is SGHVS, CDR2 FNYEAQ, per germline. CDR3 in amino acids: CASSRTGLATGELFF. Here the CDR3 DNA reads TGTGCCAGCAGCCGGACAGGTCTCGCCACCGGGGAGCTGTTTTTT.

This chain joins TRBV27 and TRBJ2-5, with D unresolved. CDR1 MNHEY and CDR2 SMNVEV come from the germline V gene (reference sequence). The CDR3 is made up of 13 amino acids. Trimming shortened V by 5 bases and J by 7 bases, and 14 bases separated the two germline ends. DNA of the CDR3: TGTGCCAGCAGTACGGTCCCTACCGTGACCCAGTACTTC. Residues: CASSTVPTVTQYF.

The rearrangement joins TRBV2 to TRBJ2-2, with 11 bases aligning to TRBD2. The V segment lost 6 bases and the J segment 1 base; nucleotides outside the gene matches: 1. The CDR3 is 15 residues long. Germline CDR1 reads SNHLY; CDR2 reads FYNNEI. The CDR3 nucleotides read TGTGCCAGCAGCGGACTAGCGGGGAACACCGGGGAGCTGTTTTTT. Its translation: CASSGLAGNTGELFF.

The V gene is TRBV7-2, the J gene TRBJ1-5; 7 bases match TRBD1. This CDR3 has 15 amino acids. The germline V gene has CDR1 SGHTA and CDR2 FQGNSA. The V segment lost 4 bases and the J segment 3 bases; nucleotides outside the gene matches: 6. CDR3 nucleotides: TGTGCCAGCAGCTCGACGGGACAGTCCAATCAGCCCCAGCATTTT. Translating gives CASSSTGQSNQPQHF.

The J gene is TRBJ2-1, the V gene TRBV7-8; 9 bases align to TRBD1. CDR1 is SGHVS, CDR2 FQNEAQ, per germline. Trimming took 7 bases from V and 6 from J; bases not matched to a gene: 10. The CDR3 totals 15 residues. The CDR3 DNA is TGTGCCAGCAACCCCACAGGGGGCGGATTCAATGAGCAGTTCTTC. Amino acid sequence: CASNPTGGGFNEQFF.

The chain links TRBV5-1 to TRBJ2-6, with TRBD1 identical over 7 bases. Trimming took 0 bases from V and 1 from J; bases not matched to a gene: 10. The germline gives CDR1 SGHRS, CDR2 YFSETQ. There are 19 residues in the CDR3. In DNA form, the CDR3 reads TGCGCCAGCAGCTTGGGACCGGGACAGTCCTTTTCTGGGGCCAACGTCCTGACTTTC. Its translation: CASSLGPGQSFSGANVLTF.

Notes on this clone: The sample contains more than one DNA sequence encoding this CDR3. The chain couples TRBV7-2 to TRBJ2-1; TRBD2 agrees at 8 bases. CDR3 size: 15 residues. CDR1 is SGHTA, CDR2 FQGNSA, per germline. V lost 1 base, J lost 4 bases, and 3 bases stayed unmatched. The CDR3 DNA reads TGTGCCAGCAGCTTAGGACTAGCGCCATACAATGAGCAGTTCTTC. Amino acid sequence: CASSLGLAPYNEQFF.

V and J are TRBV2 and TRBJ2-5; possible D gene TRBD2, 6 bases. V was cut by 5 bases and J by 3 bases, with 10 bases left in between. The CDR3 length is 13 residues. CDR1 is SNHLY, CDR2 FYNNEI, per germline. DNA of the CDR3: TGTGCCAGCAGTATGGCGGGGAAAGAGACCCAGTACTTC. Translating gives CASSMAGKETQYF.